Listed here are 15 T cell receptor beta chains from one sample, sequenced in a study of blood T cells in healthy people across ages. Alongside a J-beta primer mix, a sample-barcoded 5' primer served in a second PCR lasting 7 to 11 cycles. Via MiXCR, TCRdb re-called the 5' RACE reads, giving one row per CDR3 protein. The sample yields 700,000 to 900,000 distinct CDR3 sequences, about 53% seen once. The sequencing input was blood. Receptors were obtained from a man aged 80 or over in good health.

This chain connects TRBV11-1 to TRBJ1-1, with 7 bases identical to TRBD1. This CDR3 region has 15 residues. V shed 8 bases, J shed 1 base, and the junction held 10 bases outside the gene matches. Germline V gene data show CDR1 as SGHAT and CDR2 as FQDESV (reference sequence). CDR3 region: CASCSNQGGNTEAFF. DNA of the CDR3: TGTGCCAGCTGCTCGAACCAGGGGGGGAACACTGAAGCTTTCTTT.

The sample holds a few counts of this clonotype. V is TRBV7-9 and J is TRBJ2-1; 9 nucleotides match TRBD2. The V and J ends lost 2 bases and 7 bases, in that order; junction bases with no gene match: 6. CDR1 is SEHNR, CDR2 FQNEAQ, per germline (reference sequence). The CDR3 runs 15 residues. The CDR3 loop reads CASSLKAAGGNEQFF. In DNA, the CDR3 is TGTGCCAGCAGCTTAAAAGCAGCGGGAGGTAATGAGCAGTTCTTC. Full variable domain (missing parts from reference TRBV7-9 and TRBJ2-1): DTGVSQNPRHKITKRGQNVTFRCDPISEHNRLYWYRQTLGQGPEFLTYFQNEAQLEKSRLLSDRFSAERPKGSFSTLEIQRTEQGDSAMYLCASSLKAAGGNEQFFGPGTRLTVL.

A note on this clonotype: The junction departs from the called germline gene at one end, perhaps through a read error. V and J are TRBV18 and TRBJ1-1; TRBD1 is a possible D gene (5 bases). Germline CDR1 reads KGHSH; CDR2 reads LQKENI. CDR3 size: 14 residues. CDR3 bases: TGTACCAGCTCATCCGGGACGGAGGGGAGTGAAGCTTTCTTT. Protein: CTSSSGTEGSEAFF. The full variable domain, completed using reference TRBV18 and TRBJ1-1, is NAGVMQNPRHLVRRRGQEARLRCSPMKGHSHVYWYRQLPEEGLKFMVYLQKENIIDESGMPKERFSAEFPKEGPSILRIQQVVRGDSAAYFCTSSSGTEGSEAFFGQGTRLTVV.

In nucleotides, the CDR3 is TGCGCCAGCAGTGAGGGGAAGGACCCAAAGCGGAAGCAGTATTTT. The encoded protein is CASSEGKDPKRKQYF. V usage is TRBV10-2 and J usage is TRBJ2-3; D may be TRBD2 (5 bases). In germline, CDR1 is WSHSY, CDR2 SAAADI. The CDR3 consists of 15 residues. The ends were cut back, 2 bases at V and 11 bases at J, with 20 bases in the middle.

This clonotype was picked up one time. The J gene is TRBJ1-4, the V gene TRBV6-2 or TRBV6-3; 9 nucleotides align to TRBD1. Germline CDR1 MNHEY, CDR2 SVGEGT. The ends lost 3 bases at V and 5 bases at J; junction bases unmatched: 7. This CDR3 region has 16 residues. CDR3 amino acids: CASSYRTGTGNEKLFF. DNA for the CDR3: TGTGCCAGCAGTTATCGCACCGGGACAGGGAATGAAAAACTGTTTTTT.

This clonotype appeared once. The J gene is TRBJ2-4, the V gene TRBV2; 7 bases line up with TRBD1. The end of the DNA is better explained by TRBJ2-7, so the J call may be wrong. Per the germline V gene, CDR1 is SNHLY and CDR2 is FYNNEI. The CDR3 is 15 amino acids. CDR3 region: CASRAPGQRSYEQYF. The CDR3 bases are TGTGCCAGCAGAGCACCGGGACAGAGGTCCTACGAGCAGTACTTC.

The CDR3 nucleotides are TGTGCCACCAGCAGAAACCTCCGGGACAGGGAAGAGCAGTACTTC. Its translation: CATSRNLRDREEQYF. This chain links TRBV15 with TRBJ2-5, with TRBD1 matching 9 bases. The V and J ends lost 2 bases and 11 bases, in that order; junction bases with no gene match: 12. The CDR3 contains 15 residues. Germline loops: CDR1 LNHNV, CDR2 YYDKDF (reference sequence).

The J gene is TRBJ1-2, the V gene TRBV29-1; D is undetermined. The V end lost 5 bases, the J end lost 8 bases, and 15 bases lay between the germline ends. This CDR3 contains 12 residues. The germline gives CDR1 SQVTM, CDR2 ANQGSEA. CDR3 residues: CSVRLGDGGYTF. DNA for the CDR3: TGCAGCGTTCGGCTGGGTGACGGCGGCTACACCTTC.

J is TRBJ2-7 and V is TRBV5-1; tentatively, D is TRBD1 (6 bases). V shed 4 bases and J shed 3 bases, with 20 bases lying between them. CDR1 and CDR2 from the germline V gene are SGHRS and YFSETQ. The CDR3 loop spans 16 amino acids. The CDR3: CASSLYGQTVNYEQYF. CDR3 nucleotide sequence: TGCGCCAGCAGCCTATACGGACAGACAGTTAACTACGAGCAGTACTTC.

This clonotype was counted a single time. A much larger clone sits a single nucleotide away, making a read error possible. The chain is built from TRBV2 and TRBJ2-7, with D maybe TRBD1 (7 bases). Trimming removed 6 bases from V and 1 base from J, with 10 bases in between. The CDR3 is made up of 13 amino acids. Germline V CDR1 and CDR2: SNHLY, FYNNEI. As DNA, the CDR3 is TGTGCCAGCAGGGCAGGGGGGTCCTACGAGCAGTACTTC. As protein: CASRAGGSYEQYF.

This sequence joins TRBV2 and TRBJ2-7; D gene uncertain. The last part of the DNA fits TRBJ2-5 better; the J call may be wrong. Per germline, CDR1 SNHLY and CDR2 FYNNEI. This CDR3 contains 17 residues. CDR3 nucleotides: TGTGCCAGCAGTGAGATACGGGTTGGCGCCCTATCCCAGACCCAGTACTTC. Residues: CASSEIRVGALSQTQYF.

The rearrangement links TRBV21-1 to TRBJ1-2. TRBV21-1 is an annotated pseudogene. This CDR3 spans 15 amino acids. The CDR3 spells CASSKGPGGNYGYTF. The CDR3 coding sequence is TGTGCCAGCAGCAAAGGGCCGGGGGGGAACTATGGCTACACCTTC.

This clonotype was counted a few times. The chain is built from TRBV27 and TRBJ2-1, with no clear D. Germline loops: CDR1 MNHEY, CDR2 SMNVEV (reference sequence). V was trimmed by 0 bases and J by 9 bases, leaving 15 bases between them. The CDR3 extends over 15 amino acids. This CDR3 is CASSLSRTAGIEQFF. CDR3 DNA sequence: TGTGCCAGCAGTTTATCTAGAACGGCTGGGATTGAGCAGTTCTTC.

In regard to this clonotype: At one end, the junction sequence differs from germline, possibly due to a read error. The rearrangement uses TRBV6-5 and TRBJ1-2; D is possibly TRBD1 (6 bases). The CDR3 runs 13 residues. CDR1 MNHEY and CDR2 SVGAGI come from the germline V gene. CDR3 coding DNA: TGTGCCAGCAGCTACTACGGCAGGGGTGGCTACACCTTC. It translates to CASSYYGRGGYTF.

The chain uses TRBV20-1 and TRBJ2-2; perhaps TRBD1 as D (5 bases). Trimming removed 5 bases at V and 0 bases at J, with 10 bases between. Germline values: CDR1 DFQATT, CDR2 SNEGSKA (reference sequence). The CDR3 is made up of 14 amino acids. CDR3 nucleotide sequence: TGCAGTGCTCCGACAGAGACGAACACCGGGGAGCTGTTTTTT. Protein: CSAPTETNTGELFF.